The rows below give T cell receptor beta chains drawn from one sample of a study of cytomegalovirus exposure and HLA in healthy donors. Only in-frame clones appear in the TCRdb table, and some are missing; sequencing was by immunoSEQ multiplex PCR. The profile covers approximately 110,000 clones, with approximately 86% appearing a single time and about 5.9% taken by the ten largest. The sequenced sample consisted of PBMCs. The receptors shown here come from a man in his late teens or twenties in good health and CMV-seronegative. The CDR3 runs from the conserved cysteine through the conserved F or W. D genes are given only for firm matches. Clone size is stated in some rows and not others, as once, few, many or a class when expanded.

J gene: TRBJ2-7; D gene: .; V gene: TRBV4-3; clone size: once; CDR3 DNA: TGCGCCAGCAGCCAAGGCCGGACCGGGATGGGGGAGCAGTACTTC; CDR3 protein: CASSQGRTGMGEQYF
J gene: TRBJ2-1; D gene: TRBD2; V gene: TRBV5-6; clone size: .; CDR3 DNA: TGTGCCAGCAGTTTGACTAGCGGGAGTAGAAATGAGCAGTTCTTC; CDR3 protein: CASSLTSGSRNEQFF
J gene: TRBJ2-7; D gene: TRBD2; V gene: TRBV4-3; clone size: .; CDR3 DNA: TGCGCCAGCAGCCAAGGCGCGGGAGGATCCTACGAGCAGTACTTC; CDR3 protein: CASSQGAGGSYEQYF
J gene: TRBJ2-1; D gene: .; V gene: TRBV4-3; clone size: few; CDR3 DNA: TGCGCCAGCAGCCAAGATAGGACACACAATGAGCAGTTCTTC; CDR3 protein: CASSQDRTHNEQFF
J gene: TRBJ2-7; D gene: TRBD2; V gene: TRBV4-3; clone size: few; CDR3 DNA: TGCGCCAGCAGCCAAGGACTAGCGGCCCACTACGAGCAGTACTTC; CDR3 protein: CASSQGLAAHYEQYF
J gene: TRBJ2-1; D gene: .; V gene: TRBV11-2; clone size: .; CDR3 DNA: TGTGCCAGCAGCAAAATCCTAGACAATGAGCAGTTCTTC; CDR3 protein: CASSKILDNEQFF
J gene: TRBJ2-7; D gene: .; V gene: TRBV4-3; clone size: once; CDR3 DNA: TGCGCCAGCAGCCAAGCACAGGGCAACTCCTACGAGCAGTACTTC; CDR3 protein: CASSQAQGNSYEQYF
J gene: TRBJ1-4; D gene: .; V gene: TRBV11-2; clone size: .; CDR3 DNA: TGTGCCAGCAGCTTAGGTCTCGATGAAAAACTGTTTTTT; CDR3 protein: CASSLGLDEKLFF
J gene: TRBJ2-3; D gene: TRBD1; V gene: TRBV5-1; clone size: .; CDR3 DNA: TGCGCCAGCAGCTTGGGGGGACAGGCTGGGGATACGCAGTATTTT; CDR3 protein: CASSLGGQAGDTQYF
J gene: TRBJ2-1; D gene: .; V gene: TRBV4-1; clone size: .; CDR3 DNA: TGCGCCAGCAGCCAAGGGAGGGGAGAAGGCGGTGAGCAGTTCTTC; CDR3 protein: CASSQGRGEGGEQFF
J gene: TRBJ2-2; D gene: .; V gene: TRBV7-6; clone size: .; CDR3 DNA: TGTGCCAGCAGCTTAGCCGGGGTTGCCGGGGAGCTGTTTTTT; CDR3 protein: CASSLAGVAGELFF
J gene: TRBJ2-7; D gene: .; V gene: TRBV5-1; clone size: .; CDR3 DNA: TGCGCCAGCAGCTTGCAGGGTGCAGACGAGCAGTACTTC; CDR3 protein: CASSLQGADEQYF
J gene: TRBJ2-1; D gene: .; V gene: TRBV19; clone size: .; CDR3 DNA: TGTGCCAGTACCAGCCCTGGGAGGAATGAGCAGTTCTTC; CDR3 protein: CASTSPGRNEQFF
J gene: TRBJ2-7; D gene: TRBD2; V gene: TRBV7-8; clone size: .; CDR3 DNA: TGTGCCAGCAGCTTATCCGCTCGCCGGGGCGGGAGGGTCTACGAGCAGTACTTC; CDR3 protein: CASSLSARRGGRVYEQYF
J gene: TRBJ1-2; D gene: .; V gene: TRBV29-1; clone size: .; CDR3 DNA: TGCAGCGTTTTGATCGGGAATTATGGCTACACCTTC; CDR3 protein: CSVLIGNYGYTF
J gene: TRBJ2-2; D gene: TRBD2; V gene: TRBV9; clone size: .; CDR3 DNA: TGTGCCAGCAGCGCAGAAGAAAGACTAGCGGGACAGAACACCGGGGAGCTGTTTTTT; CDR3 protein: CASSAEERLAGQNTGELFF
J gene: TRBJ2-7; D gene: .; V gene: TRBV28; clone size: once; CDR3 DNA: TGTGCCAGCAGTCCTTCCGGGGGTCCCTACGAGCAGTACTTC; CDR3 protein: CASSPSGGPYEQYF
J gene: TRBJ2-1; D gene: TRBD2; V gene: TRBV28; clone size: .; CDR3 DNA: TGTGCCAGTGGACTAGCGGGGCCCAGTGGGCAGTTCTTC; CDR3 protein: CASGLAGPSGQFF
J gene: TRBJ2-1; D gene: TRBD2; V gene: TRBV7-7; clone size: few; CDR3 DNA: TGTGCCAGCAGCTTAGGGCTAGCGGGAGACGAGCAGTTCTTC; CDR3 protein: CASSLGLAGDEQFF
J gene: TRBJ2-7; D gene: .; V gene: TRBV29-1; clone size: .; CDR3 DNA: TGCAGCGCTACAGGTACGAGCTCCTACGAGCAGTACTTC; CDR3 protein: CSATGTSSYEQYF
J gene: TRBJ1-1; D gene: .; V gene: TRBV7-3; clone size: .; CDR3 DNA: TGTGCCAGCAGCTTAACAGGGAGAAACACTGAAGCTTTCTTT; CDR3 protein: CASSLTGRNTEAFF
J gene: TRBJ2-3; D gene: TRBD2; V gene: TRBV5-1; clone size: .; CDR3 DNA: TGCGCCAGCAGCGCAGGACTAGCGGGCACAGATACGCAGTATTTT; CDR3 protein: CASSAGLAGTDTQYF
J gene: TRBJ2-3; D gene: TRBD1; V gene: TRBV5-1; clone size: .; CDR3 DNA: TGCGCCAGCAGCCCACAGGGGATGAATACGCAGTATTTT; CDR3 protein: CASSPQGMNTQYF
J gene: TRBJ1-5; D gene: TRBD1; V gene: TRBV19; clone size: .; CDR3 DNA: TGTGCCAGTAGCGGGACAGGCCATCAGCCCCAGCATTTT; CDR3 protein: CASSGTGHQPQHF
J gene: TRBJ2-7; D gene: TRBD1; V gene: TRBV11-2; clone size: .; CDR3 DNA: TGTGCCAGCAGCTATGTGACAGGGGCCCCCTACGAGCAGTACTTC; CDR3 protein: CASSYVTGAPYEQYF
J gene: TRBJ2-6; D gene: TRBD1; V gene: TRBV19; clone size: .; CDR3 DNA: TGTGCCAGTAGTACCTCCGGGACAGGGACTTTTGGGGCCAACGTCCTGACTTTC; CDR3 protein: CASSTSGTGTFGANVLTF
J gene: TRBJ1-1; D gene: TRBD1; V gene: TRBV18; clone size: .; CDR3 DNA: TGTGCCAGCTCACCTCGACAGGGAGATGAAGCTTTCTTT; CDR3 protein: CASSPRQGDEAFF
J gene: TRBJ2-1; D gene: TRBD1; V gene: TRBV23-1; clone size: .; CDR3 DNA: TGCGCCAGCAGACTTCCGGGACAGGGAATCAATGAGCAGTTCTTC; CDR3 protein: CASRLPGQGINEQFF
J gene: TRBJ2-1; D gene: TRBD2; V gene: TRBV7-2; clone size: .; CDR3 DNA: TGTGCCAGCAGCTTAAAGGGACTACGACACAATGAGCAGTTCTTC; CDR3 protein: CASSLKGLRHNEQFF
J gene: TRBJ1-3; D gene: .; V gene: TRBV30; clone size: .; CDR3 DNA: TGTGCCTGGAGTGCAGGGCCAGGAAACACCATATATTTT; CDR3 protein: CAWSAGPGNTIYF
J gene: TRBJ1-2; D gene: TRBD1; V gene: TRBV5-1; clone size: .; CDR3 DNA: TGCGCCAGCAGCTCCGGGACAGGGATAAGTTTGGGTGGCTACACCTTC; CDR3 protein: CASSSGTGISLGGYTF
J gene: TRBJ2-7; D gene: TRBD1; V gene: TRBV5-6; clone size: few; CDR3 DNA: TGTGCCAGCAGCTTGGGGACAGGGAGTGAGCAGTACTTC; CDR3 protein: CASSLGTGSEQYF
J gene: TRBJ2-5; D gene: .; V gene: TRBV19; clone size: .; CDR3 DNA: TGTGCCAGTAGTATAGATTACGGGAGAGAGACCCAGTACTTC; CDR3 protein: CASSIDYGRETQYF
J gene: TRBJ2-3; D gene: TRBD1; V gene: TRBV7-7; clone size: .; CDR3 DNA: TGTGCCAGCAGCTGGGGCACAGGGGGTGAAGATACGCAGTATTTT; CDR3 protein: CASSWGTGGEDTQYF
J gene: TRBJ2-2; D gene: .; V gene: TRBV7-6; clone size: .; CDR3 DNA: TGTGCCAGCAGCTTACGTATAGAGTCTAGCGCCGCCGGCGGGGAGCTGTTTTTT; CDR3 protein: CASSLRIESSAAGGELFF
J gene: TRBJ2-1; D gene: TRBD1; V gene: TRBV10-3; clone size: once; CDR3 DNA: TGTGCCACCATCGGACAGGGGGCGAAAAATGAGCAGTTCTTC; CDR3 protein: CATIGQGAKNEQFF
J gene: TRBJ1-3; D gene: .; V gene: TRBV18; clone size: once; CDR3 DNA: TGTGCCAGCTCACCAGTGAGCTCTGGAAACACCATATATTTT; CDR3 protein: CASSPVSSGNTIYF
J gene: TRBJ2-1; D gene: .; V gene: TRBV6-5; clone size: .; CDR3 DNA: TGTGCCAGCAGTTACGCGCAGGGAAGCAATGAGCAGTTCTTC; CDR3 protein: CASSYAQGSNEQFF
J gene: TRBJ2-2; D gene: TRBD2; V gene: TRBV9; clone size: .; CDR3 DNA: TGTGCCAGCAGCGTAGGGCAGCGGGAGTACACCGGGGAGCTGTTTTTT; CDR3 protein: CASSVGQREYTGELFF
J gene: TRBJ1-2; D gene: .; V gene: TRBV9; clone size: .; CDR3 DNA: TGTGCCAGCAGCCCGGGGATGAACTATGGCTACACCTTC; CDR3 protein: CASSPGMNYGYTF
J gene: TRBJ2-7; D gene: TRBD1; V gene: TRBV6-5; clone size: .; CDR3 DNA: TGTGCCAGCAGTTACTCGAACAGGGGCTCCTACGAGCAGTACTTC; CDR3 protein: CASSYSNRGSYEQYF
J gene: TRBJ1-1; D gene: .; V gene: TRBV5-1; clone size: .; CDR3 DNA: TGCGCCAGCAGCTCTAGCGGGGACACTGAAGCTTTCTTT; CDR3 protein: CASSSSGDTEAFF
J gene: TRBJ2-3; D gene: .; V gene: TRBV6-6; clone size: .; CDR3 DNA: TGTGCCAGCACTTTCCGGGAGTCGGGCACAGATACGCAGTATTTT; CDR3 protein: CASTFRESGTDTQYF
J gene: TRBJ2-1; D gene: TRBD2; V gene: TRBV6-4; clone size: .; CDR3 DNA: TGTGCCACCCCCCCCACACTAGCGGGGATATACAATGAGCAGTTCTTC; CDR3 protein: CATPPTLAGIYNEQFF
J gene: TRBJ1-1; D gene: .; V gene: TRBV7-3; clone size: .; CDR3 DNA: TGTGCCAGCAGCGGCCCGAATTCAGGGGTAGCTTTCTTT; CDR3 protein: CASSGPNSGVAFF
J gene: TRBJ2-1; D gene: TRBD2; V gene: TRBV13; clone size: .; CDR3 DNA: TGTGCCAGCAGCTCTACCGGGACTAGCGGGAGGGCTGGCTCCTACAATGAGCAGTTCTTC; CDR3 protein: CASSSTGTSGRAGSYNEQFF
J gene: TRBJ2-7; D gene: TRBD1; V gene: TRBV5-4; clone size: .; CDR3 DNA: TGTGCCAGCAGCCAACTCGACAGGGGTAAGGAGCAGTACTTC; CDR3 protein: CASSQLDRGKEQYF
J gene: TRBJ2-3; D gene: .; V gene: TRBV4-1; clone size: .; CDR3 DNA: TGCGCCAGCAGCTTCCGACACAACACAGATACGCAGTATTTT; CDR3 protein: CASSFRHNTDTQYF
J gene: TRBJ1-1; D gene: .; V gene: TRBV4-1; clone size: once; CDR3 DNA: TGCGCCAGCAGCCGGGCTGGGGGGAGTCACGGCACTGAAGCTTTCTTT; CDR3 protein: CASSRAGGSHGTEAFF
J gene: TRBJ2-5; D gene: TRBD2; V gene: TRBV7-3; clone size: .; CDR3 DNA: TGTGCCAGCAGCTTGGGAGGGAGAGGAGAGACCCAGTACTTC; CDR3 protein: CASSLGGRGETQYF
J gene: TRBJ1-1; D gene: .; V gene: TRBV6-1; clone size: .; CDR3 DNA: TGTGCCAGCAGTTGGGGGCGGGTAGGAACTGAAGCTTTCTTT; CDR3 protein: CASSWGRVGTEAFF
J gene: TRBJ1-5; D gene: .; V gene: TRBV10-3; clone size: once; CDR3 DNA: TGTGCCATTGCGGACATAAATCAGCCCCAGCATTTT; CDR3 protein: CAIADINQPQHF
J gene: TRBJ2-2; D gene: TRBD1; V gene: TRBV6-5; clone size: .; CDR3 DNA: TGTGCCAGCAGTTACTCCTCAGGGGGCGACACCGGGGAGCTGTTTTTT; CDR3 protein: CASSYSSGGDTGELFF
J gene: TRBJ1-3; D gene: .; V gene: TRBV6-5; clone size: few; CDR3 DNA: TGTGCCAGCATCCCTAACCCGGGTCCTGGAAACACCATATATTTT; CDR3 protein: CASIPNPGPGNTIYF
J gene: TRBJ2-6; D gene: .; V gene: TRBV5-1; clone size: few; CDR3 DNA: TGCGCCAGCAGCTTGGCGGGGGCTGGGGCCAACGTCCTGACTTTC; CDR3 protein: CASSLAGAGANVLTF
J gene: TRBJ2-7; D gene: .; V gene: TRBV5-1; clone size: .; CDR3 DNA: TGCGCCAGCAGCTTCTTAACAGGGAGCTCCTACGAGCAGTACTTC; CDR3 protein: CASSFLTGSSYEQYF
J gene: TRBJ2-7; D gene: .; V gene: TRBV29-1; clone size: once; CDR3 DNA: TGCAGCGTTGAATCCAGGGAGGCCTACGAGCAGTACTTC; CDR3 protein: CSVESREAYEQYF
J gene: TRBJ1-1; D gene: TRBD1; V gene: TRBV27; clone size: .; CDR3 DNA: TGTGCCAGCAGTTTTTTTCCGGGACAGGGATTATTTGGGGGCAACACTGAAGCTTTCTTT; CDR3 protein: CASSFFPGQGLFGGNTEAFF
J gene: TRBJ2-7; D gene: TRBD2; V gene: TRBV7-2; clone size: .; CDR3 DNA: TGTGCCAGCAGCCCCCGGACTAGCGGATACGAGCAGTACTTC; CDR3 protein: CASSPRTSGYEQYF